A selection of T cell receptor beta chains follows, all from one sample in a study of blood T cell repertoires in COVID-19. Clones were sequenced by immunoSEQ multiplex PCR, and TCRdb holds only the in-frame ones, with some missing. The sample holds 90,000 to 100,000 clones; 84% are singletons and the top ten take roughly 2.1%. The sequenced material came from peripheral blood. These receptors originate from a man aged 65 to 85 with active or convalescent COVID-19. The CDR3 runs from the conserved cysteine through the conserved F or W. Each record gives: clone size, D gene, J gene, V gene, CDR3 DNA, CDR3 protein. The D gene is left open where the match is weak. Not all rows give a size; the values are once, few, many and, for expanded clones, a class.

>NA|TRBD1|TRBJ1-5|TRBV5-6
TGTGCCAGCAGCACCTCTCCACAGGGGGCGAGCAATCAGCCCCAGCATTTT
CASSTSPQGASNQPQHF
>NA|NA|TRBJ2-7|TRBV6-1
TGTGCCAGCAGTGACAAGAGCTCCTACGAGCAGTACTTC
CASSDKSSYEQYF
>NA|NA|TRBJ2-5|TRBV11-3
TGTGCCAGCAGCCCCCTTACCCCGGGAGCGGTTGAAGAGACCCAGTACTTC
CASSPLTPGAVEETQYF
>once|NA|TRBJ2-4|TRBV27
TGTGCCAGCAGCCAACTGAGGAGGGAATCTATAAACATTCAGTACTTC
CASSQLRRESINIQYF
>NA|TRBD1|TRBJ1-2|TRBV4-2
TGTGCCAGCAGCCAAGTAGTTCCATTTGGGACAGCTAGCCCTAACTATGGCTACACCTTC
CASSQVVPFGTASPNYGYTF
>NA|TRBD1|TRBJ2-1|TRBV29-1
TGCAGCGTCCCTCTGGGGACAGGGGTTTCCGATGAGCAGTTCTTC
CSVPLGTGVSDEQFF
>NA|NA|TRBJ1-5|TRBV30
TGTGCCTGGAGTGGACAGCTCAATCAGCCCCAGCATTTT
CAWSGQLNQPQHF
>once|TRBD1|TRBJ2-1|TRBV18
TGTGCCAGCTCACCGGGACAGGGGGCTGTAAATGAGCAGTTCTTC
CASSPGQGAVNEQFF
>NA|TRBD1|TRBJ1-6|TRBV6-5
TGTGCCAGCAGTTACCAGGGACAGGTTAATTCACCCCTCCACTTT
CASSYQGQVNSPLHF
>NA|NA|TRBJ2-2|TRBV5-1
TGCGCCAGCAGCTTGGGACTATCGAACACCGGGGAGCTGTTTTTT
CASSLGLSNTGELFF
>NA|TRBD1|TRBJ2-5|TRBV11-3
TGTGCCAGCAGCCGGGGACAGGGGGCAGGAGAGACCCAGTACTTC
CASSRGQGAGETQYF
>NA|TRBD2|TRBJ2-7|TRBV12-3/TRBV12-4
TGTGCCAGCAGTAGGAGCGGGGAAGCCGAGCAGTACTTC
CASSRSGEAEQYF
>NA|NA|TRBJ2-7|TRBV10-3
TGTGCCATCAGTGAAGGTAGAGCCACGGGTTCCGAGCAGTACTTC
CAISEGRATGSEQYF
>NA|NA|TRBJ1-4|TRBV19
TGTGCCAGGAGACTCCCCGGGTCGGATAATGAAAAACTGTTTTTT
CARRLPGSDNEKLFF